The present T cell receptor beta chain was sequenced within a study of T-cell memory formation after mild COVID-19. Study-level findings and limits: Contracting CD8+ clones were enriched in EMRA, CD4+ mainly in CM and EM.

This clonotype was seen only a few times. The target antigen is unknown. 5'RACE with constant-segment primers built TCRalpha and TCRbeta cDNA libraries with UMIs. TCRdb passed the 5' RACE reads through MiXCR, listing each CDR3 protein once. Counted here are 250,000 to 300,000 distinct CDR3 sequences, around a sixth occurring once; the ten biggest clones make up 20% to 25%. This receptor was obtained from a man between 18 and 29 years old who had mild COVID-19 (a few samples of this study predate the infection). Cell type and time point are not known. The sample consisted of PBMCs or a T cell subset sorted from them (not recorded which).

The DNA of the CDR3 is TGTGCCATTCAACTAGCGGGGGGCACAGATACGCAGTATTTT. It encodes CAIQLAGGTDTQYF. The chain employs TRBV10-3 and TRBJ2-3; 11 positions match TRBD2. V lost 9 bases, J lost 1 base, and 3 bases stayed unmatched. This CDR3 region has 14 residues. Germline V gene data show CDR1 as ENHRY and CDR2 as SYGVKD.